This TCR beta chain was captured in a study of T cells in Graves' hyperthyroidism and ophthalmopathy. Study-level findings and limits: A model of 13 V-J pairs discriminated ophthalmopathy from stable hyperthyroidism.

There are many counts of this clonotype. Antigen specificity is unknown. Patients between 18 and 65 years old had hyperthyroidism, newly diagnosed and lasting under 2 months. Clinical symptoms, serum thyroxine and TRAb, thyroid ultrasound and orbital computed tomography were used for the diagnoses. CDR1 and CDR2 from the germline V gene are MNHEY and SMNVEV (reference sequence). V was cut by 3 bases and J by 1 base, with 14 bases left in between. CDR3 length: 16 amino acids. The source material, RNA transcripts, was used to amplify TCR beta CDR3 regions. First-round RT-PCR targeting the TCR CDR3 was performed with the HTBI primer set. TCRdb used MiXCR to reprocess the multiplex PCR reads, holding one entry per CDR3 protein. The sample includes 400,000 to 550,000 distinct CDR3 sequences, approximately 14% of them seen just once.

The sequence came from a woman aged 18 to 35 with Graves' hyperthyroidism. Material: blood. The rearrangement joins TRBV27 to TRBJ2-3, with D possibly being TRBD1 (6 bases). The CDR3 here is CASSFVGAGGTDTQYF. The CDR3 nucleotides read TGTGCCAGCAGTTTTGTTGGGGCAGGGGGCACAGATACGCAGTATTTT.